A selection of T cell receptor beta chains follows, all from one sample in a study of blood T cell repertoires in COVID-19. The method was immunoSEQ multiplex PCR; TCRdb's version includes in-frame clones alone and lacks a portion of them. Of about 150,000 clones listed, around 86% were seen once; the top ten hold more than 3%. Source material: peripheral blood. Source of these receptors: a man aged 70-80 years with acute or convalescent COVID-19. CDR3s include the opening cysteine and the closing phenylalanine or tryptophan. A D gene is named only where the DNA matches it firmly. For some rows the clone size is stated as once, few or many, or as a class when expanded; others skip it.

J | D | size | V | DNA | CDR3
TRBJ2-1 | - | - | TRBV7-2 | TGTGCCAGCAGCTTAGGGCACTACAATGAGCAGTTCTTC | CASSLGHYNEQFF
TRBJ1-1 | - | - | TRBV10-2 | TGCGCCTTACAGGAGACAGCGAACACTGAAGCTTTCTTT | CALQETANTEAFF
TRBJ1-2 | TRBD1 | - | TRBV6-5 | TGTGCCAGCAGGACTCAGGGGGCGGGCTATGGCTACACCTTC | CASRTQGAGYGYTF
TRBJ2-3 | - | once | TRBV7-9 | TGTGCCAGCAGCCCTAGTCGAGGGTTGGTTGATACGCAGTATTTT | CASSPSRGLVDTQYF
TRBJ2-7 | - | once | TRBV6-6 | TGTGCCAGCAGTGCCCCGGGACAAGCCTACGAGCAGTACTTC | CASSAPGQAYEQYF
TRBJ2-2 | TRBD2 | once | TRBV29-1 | TGCAGCGGGGGACTAGCGGGAGGGCCGGGCACCGGGGAGCTGTTTTTT | CSGGLAGGPGTGELFF
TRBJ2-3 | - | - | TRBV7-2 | TGTGCCAGCAGCTTAAGCCACAGCACAGATACGCAGTATTTT | CASSLSHSTDTQYF
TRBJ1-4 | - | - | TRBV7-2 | TGTGCCAGCAGCCTACGTAATGAAAAACTGTTTTTT | CASSLRNEKLFF
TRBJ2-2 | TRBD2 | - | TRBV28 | TGTGCCAGCAGTTTACCTTCTAGCGGGAGGGGCACCGGGGAGCTGTTTTTT | CASSLPSSGRGTGELFF
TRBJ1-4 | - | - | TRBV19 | TGTGCCAGTAGGGCCGATCGGGCAACTAATGAAAAACTGTTTTTT | CASRADRATNEKLFF
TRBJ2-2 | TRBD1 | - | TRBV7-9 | TGTGCCAGCAGCGGAGAGGGACAGGGGAACGGGGAGCTGTTTTTT | CASSGEGQGNGELFF
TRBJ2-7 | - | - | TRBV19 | TGTGCCAGTAGTATCGGCGGGGATAGTGGCGAGCAGTACTTC | CASSIGGDSGEQYF
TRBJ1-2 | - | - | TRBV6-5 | TGTGCCAGCAGTAGACTGGAGGGGTATGGCTACACCTTC | CASSRLEGYGYTF
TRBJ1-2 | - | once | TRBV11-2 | TGTGCCAGCAGCTTAGATCAAGGCAGGACTTATGGCTACACCTTC | CASSLDQGRTYGYTF
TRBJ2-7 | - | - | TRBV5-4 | TGTGCCAGCAGCTTGGGTTTAAACTCCTACGAGCAGTACTTC | CASSLGLNSYEQYF
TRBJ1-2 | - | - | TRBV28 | TGTGCCAGCAGTTTGGTCCAGGGGAACTATGGCTACACCTTC | CASSLVQGNYGYTF
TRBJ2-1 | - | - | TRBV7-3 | TGTGCCAGCAGCCCAACGTCGACCCAGGACTACCGATTTAGCTCCTACAATGAGCAGTTCTTC | CASSPTSTQDYRFSSYNEQFF
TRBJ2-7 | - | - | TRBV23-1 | TGCGCCAGCAGTCAATCTGGGGGGGGCTACCCCGACGAGCAGTACTTC | CASSQSGGGYPDEQYF
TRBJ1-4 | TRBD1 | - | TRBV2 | TGTGCCAGCAGTGAGGTGGGACAGAGAAATGAAAAACTGTTTTTT | CASSEVGQRNEKLFF
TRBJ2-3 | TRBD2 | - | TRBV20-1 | TGCAGTGCTAGTGGGGGAGTTTTAGCGGGAGTGACAGATACGCAGTATTTT | CSASGGVLAGVTDTQYF
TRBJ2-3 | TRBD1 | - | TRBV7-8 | TGTGCCAGCAGCTTAGTCGGCAGGGGGCGGGGCACAGATACGCAGTATTTT | CASSLVGRGRGTDTQYF
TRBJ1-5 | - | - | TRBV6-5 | TGTGCCAGCAGTTACGAATGGGGCCGGCAGCCCCAGCATTTT | CASSYEWGRQPQHF
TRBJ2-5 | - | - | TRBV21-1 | TGTGCCAGCAGCAAAAGGGGACTAGCGGGAGAAGAGACCCAGTACTTC | CASSKRGLAGEETQYF
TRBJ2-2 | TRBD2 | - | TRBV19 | TGTGCCAGTAGCGGGTTCGGGGGGACCGGGGAGCTGTTTTTT | CASSGFGGTGELFF